Below are 23 T cell receptor beta chains sequenced from a single sample in a study of Graves' ophthalmopathy and Graves' hyperthyroidism. RNA transcripts yielded amplified TCR beta CDR3 regions. First-round RT-PCR used HTBI primers; second-round multiplex PCR followed. TCRdb used MiXCR to reprocess the multiplex PCR reads, holding one entry per CDR3 protein. The sample holds almost 400,000 distinct CDR3 sequences; about 17% are singletons and the top ten take around 1.6%. The specimen was peripheral blood. The receptors here all came from a woman between 18 and 29 years old with Graves' ophthalmopathy.

This clonotype came up many times. The V gene is TRBV20-1, the J gene TRBJ2-7; 7 bases line up with TRBD2. This CDR3 contains 13 residues. V lost 6 bases to trimming and J lost 2 bases; unmatched junction nucleotides: 7. Germline lookup yields CDR1 DFQATT and CDR2 SNEGSKA (reference sequence). This CDR3 is CSARTRGTYEQYF. Here the CDR3 DNA reads TGCAGTGCCCGGACTAGAGGGACCTACGAGCAGTACTTC.

Only one count was recorded for this clonotype. The chain employs TRBV7-2 and TRBJ2-7; D may be TRBD2 (6 bases). Trimming stripped 0 bases from V and 6 bases from J, with 9 bases between. The germline CDR1 and CDR2 sequences are SGHTA and FQGNSA. The CDR3 is made up of 13 amino acids. CDR3 sequence reads: CASSLAMGGEQYF. The CDR3 region has the DNA TGTGCCAGCAGCTTAGCGATGGGAGGCGAGCAGTACTTC.

The chain is built from TRBV6-1 and TRBJ1-1; 9 bases map to TRBD1. The CDR3 consists of 14 residues. In germline, CDR1 is MNHNS, CDR2 SASEGT. J gave up 6 bases and V 5 bases, and 7 bases lay outside the gene matches. The CDR3 DNA reads TGTGCCAGCAGTCCAAGAGGGACAGGGTCTGAAGCTTTCTTT. This sequence encodes CASSPRGTGSEAFF.

V gene TRBV7-2 combines with J gene TRBJ2-5; D gene uncertain. V was trimmed by 5 bases and J by 4 bases, leaving 17 bases between them. This CDR3 is built from 15 residues. The germline V gene has CDR1 SGHTA and CDR2 FQGNSA. The CDR3 sequence is CASSPAMSFGETQYF. The CDR3 DNA reads as TGTGCCAGCAGCCCTGCGATGTCCTTTGGAGAGACCCAGTACTTC.

This clonotype was seen many times. The chain employs TRBV30 and TRBJ1-1; D is perhaps TRBD1 (5 bases). Germline V lookup: CDR1 GTSNPN, CDR2 SVGIG (reference sequence). With 1 base removed from V and 9 bases from J, the gap between germline ends came to 12 bases. CDR3 length: 12 residues. This CDR3 reads CAWSDGAGKAFF. In nucleotides, the CDR3 is TGTGCCTGGAGTGATGGGGCCGGGAAAGCTTTCTTT. Using reference TRBV30 and TRBJ1-1 for the parts outside the CDR3, the full variable domain is SQTIHQWPATLVQPVGSPLSLECTVEGTSNPNLYWYRQAAGRGLQLLFYSVGIGQISSEVPQNLSASRPQDRQFILSSKKLLLSDSGFYLCAWSDGAGKAFFGQGTRLTVV.

This clonotype has a count of ten or more. The chain couples TRBV19 to TRBJ1-1; TRBD1 might be the D (6 bases). The CDR3 spans 15 residues. V shed 7 bases and J shed 0 bases, with 15 bases lying between them. The germline V gene encodes CDR1 LNHDA and CDR2 SQIVND (reference sequence). The CDR3 sequence: CASTPSGGLNTEAFF. The CDR3, as DNA: TGTGCCAGTACCCCTTCGGGGGGGCTGAACACTGAAGCTTTCTTT.

This clonotype occurred many times. The J gene is TRBJ2-7, the V gene TRBV20-1; 12 bases map to TRBD1. CDR1 and CDR2 (germline): DFQATT, SNEGSKA (reference sequence). This CDR3 contains 14 residues. J was trimmed by 6 bases and V by 6 bases; bases with no gene match: 9. The CDR3 loop reads CSAKPGQGAGEQYF. CDR3 DNA: TGCAGTGCCAAACCGGGACAGGGGGCCGGCGAGCAGTACTTC.

The sample holds many counts of this clonotype. The V gene is TRBV6-5, the J gene TRBJ2-7, with D tentatively TRBD1 (6 bases). Trimming pared 2 bases from V and 0 bases from J, leaving 8 bases between. From germline, CDR1 is MNHEY and CDR2 SVGAGI. The CDR3 has 14 amino acids. The chain's CDR3 is CASSYIRGSYEQYF. The CDR3 region has the DNA TGTGCCAGCAGTTACATCAGGGGCTCCTACGAGCAGTACTTC.

The chain couples TRBV27 to TRBJ2-4; no definite D call. Germline values: CDR1 MNHEY, CDR2 SMNVEV (reference sequence). There are 16 residues in the CDR3. The germline V and J ends were trimmed by 5 bases and 0 bases, with 14 bases remaining between them. CDR3 coding DNA: TGTGCCAGCAGTGCCGCCCTATCACTAGCCAAAAACATTCAGTACTTC. It encodes CASSAALSLAKNIQYF.

This clonotype was seen ten or more times. This chain joins TRBV6-2 or TRBV6-3 and TRBJ2-5, with 11 bases aligning to TRBD2. The CDR3 length is 16 residues. J was trimmed by 4 bases and V by 6 bases; bases with no gene match: 10. Germline values: CDR1 MNHEY, CDR2 SVGEGT. The CDR3 is CASRNPTSGDLETQYF. CDR3 DNA: TGTGCCAGCAGAAACCCGACTAGCGGGGACCTAGAGACCCAGTACTTC.

This clonotype was seen many times. The chain recombines TRBV20-1 with TRBJ2-7, with 8 bases aligning to TRBD2. This CDR3 is 17 amino acids long. Per germline, CDR1 DFQATT and CDR2 SNEGSKA (reference sequence). Trimming took 4 bases from V and 4 from J; bases not matched to a gene: 18. The CDR3 region is CSAKTLLTERELYEQYF. The CDR3 coding sequence is TGCAGTGCTAAAACCCTTCTTACGGAGCGGGAGTTATACGAGCAGTACTTC.

Many counts were recorded for this clonotype. This sequence joins TRBV30 and TRBJ2-7, with D unclear. This CDR3 has 12 amino acids. The V and J ends lost 8 bases and 1 base respectively, with 12 bases between them. Germline V gene lookup returns CDR1 GTSNPN and CDR2 SVGIG (reference sequence). The CDR3 sequence is CAVESQSYEQYF. The CDR3 DNA sequence: TGTGCCGTGGAGAGCCAGTCCTACGAGCAGTACTTC.

As regards this clonotype: Mismatch with germline at one junction end may stem from a read error. The CDR3 DNA is TGTGCCAGCAGCTTCAGTGGGCGGTCCTGCGAGCAGTACTTC. It codes for CASSFSGRSCEQYF. J is TRBJ2-7 and V is TRBV13; D gene uncertain. This CDR3 contains 14 residues. Germline V gene data show CDR1 as PRHDT and CDR2 as FYEKMQ (reference sequence).

About this clonotype itself: A much more abundant neighbour one base away suggests this may be a read error. The V and J genes are TRBV4-1 and TRBJ1-1; unclear D gene. Germline V gene data show CDR1 as MGHRA and CDR2 as YSYEKL. The CDR3 has 15 amino acids. The CDR3 nucleotides read TGCGCCGGCAGCCAAGTAGGACGGCCGAACACTGAAGCTTTCTTT. This encodes CAGSQVGRPNTEAFF.

In its sample, this clonotype was seen many times. This sequence joins TRBV5-1 and TRBJ2-2; D unclear. The CDR3 is 15 residues long. The ends were cut back, 2 bases at V and 5 bases at J, with 13 bases in the middle. Germline CDR1 and CDR2: SGHRS and YFSETQ. The CDR3 DNA sequence: TGCGCCAGCAGCTTCACCCCAGTATGGACCGGGGAGCTGTTTTTT. Its protein product is CASSFTPVWTGELFF.

In its sample, this clonotype was seen many times. The chain couples TRBV7-9 to TRBJ1-1; D is perhaps TRBD1 (6 bases). Germline values: CDR1 SEHNR, CDR2 FQNEAQ (reference sequence). Trimming took 4 bases from V and 11 from J, leaving 17 bases between them. The CDR3 spans 13 residues. The CDR3 reads CASSSRDMVGAFF. The CDR3 nucleotides are TGTGCCAGCAGCTCCCGGGACATGGTGGGGGCTTTCTTT.

This clonotype was seen many times. The chain is built from TRBV28 and TRBJ1-1; weak D call: TRBD1 (5 bases). The germline V gene encodes CDR1 MDHEN and CDR2 SYDVKM. V dropped 8 bases and J dropped 4 bases, with 8 bases sitting between them. The CDR3 extends over 11 amino acids. The CDR3 sequence is CASGGVTEAFF. CDR3 DNA: TGTGCCAGCGGGGGGGTCACTGAAGCTTTCTTT.

At least ten counts were recorded for this clonotype. The chain couples TRBV19 to TRBJ2-5; D perhaps matches TRBD1 (6 bases). Between the trimmed V and J ends, which lost 4 bases and 5 bases, there was a span of 11 bases. Germline values: CDR1 LNHDA, CDR2 SQIVND (reference sequence). This CDR3 has 13 amino acids. Here the CDR3 DNA reads TGTGCCAGTAGTAACAGGGTGAGGGAGACCCAGTACTTC. As protein: CASSNRVRETQYF.

This clonotype has ten or more counts. V and J are TRBV6-2 or TRBV6-3 and TRBJ2-2; the match to TRBD2 covers 9 bases. After removal of 8 bases from V and 5 bases from J, the junction contained 6 bases not matched to a gene. The CDR3 extends over 14 amino acids. CDR1 and CDR2 (germline): MNHEY, SVGEGT. The CDR3 protein is CASQREEWTGELFF. The CDR3 bases are TGTGCCAGCCAGCGGGAGGAGTGGACCGGGGAGCTGTTTTTT.

This clonotype showed up many times. The chain recombines TRBV10-3 with TRBJ2-7; 7 nucleotides line up with TRBD2. Germline V gene sequence: CDR1 ENHRY, CDR2 SYGVKD. This CDR3 spans 15 amino acids. V gave up 0 bases and J gave up 7 bases; unmatched junction bases: 9. The CDR3: CAISESRGSSNEQYF. Written as DNA, the CDR3 is TGTGCCATCAGTGAGTCTCGCGGGAGCTCAAATGAGCAGTACTTC.

This clonotype was detected many times. V is TRBV7-8 and J is TRBJ2-7; tentative D call: TRBD1 (6 bases). With 1 base removed from V and 3 bases from J, the gap between germline ends came to 10 bases. CDR3 length: 14 amino acids. Germline V gene lookup returns CDR1 SGHVS and CDR2 FQNEAQ. The CDR3 protein is CASSLVQGYYEQYF. The CDR3 DNA is TGTGCCAGCAGCTTAGTTCAGGGGTACTACGAGCAGTACTTC.

This clonotype has ten or more counts. The rearrangement uses TRBV20-1 and TRBJ2-2, with 11 bases matching TRBD1. CDR1 is DFQATT and CDR2 is SNEGSKA in the germline V gene (reference sequence). V shed 3 bases and J 2 bases; nucleotides not matched to a gene: 8. The CDR3 is 17 amino acids. CDR3 nucleotide sequence: TGCAGTGCTAGCCCTGATGGGACAGGGGGTAACACCGGGGAGCTGTTTTTT. Translation gives CSASPDGTGGNTGELFF.

This clonotype was counted at least ten times. This chain links TRBV27 with TRBJ2-7; tentative D call: TRBD1 (6 bases). The CDR3 length is 16 residues. Germline loops: CDR1 MNHEY, CDR2 SMNVEV (reference sequence). V lost 2 bases and J lost 5, with 19 bases in between. CDR3 sequence reads: CASSLMVLGQRNEQYF. DNA of the CDR3: TGTGCCAGCAGTTTAATGGTCCTCGGACAGAGAAACGAGCAGTACTTC.